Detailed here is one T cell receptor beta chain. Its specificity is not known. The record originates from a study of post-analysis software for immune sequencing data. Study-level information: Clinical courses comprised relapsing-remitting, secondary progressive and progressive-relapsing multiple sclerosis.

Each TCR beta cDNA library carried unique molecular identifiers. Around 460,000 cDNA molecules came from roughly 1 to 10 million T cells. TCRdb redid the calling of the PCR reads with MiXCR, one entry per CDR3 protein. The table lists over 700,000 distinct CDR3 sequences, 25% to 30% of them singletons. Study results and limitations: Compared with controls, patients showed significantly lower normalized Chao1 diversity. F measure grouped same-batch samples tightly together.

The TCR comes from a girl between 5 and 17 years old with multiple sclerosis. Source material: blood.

CDR3 coding DNA: TGCAGTGCTGGACCAAGCCTCAGACGCACAGATACGCAGTATTTT. Translating it yields CSAGPSLRRTDTQYF. This chain uses TRBV20-1 with TRBJ2-3; D ambiguous. Trimming took off 5 bases at V and 1 base at J, with 16 bases between the two ends. Germline values: CDR1 DFQATT, CDR2 SNEGSKA (reference sequence). The CDR3 spans 15 residues.